The rows below give T cell receptor beta chains drawn from one sample of a study of blood T cell repertoires in COVID-19. Clones were read by immunoSEQ multiplex PCR, and TCRdb kept only the in-frame ones, dropping some. The table shows approximately 140,000 clones, with around 90% occurring only once. The sequenced sample consisted of peripheral blood. The receptors come from a man between 60 and 70 years old with active or convalescent COVID-19. Both conserved end residues are part of each CDR3. A D gene is named only where the DNA matches it firmly. Expanded clones get a size class; other rows say once, few or many, or leave the size out.

d_call: -; v_call: TRBV29-1; j_call: TRBJ2-3; clone_size: -; cdr3_aa: CSFWTSTDTQYF; cdr3_nt: TGCAGCTTCTGGACTAGCACAGATACGCAGTATTTT
d_call: TRBD1; v_call: TRBV28; j_call: TRBJ1-1; clone_size: -; cdr3_aa: CASSLGAQGLGEAFF; cdr3_nt: TGTGCCAGCAGTTTGGGAGCACAGGGGTTGGGTGAAGCTTTCTTT
d_call: -; v_call: TRBV27; j_call: TRBJ2-2; clone_size: -; cdr3_aa: CASSFGTTNTGELFF; cdr3_nt: TGTGCCAGCAGTTTTGGGACAACGAACACCGGGGAGCTGTTTTTT
d_call: -; v_call: TRBV21-1; j_call: TRBJ2-3; clone_size: -; cdr3_aa: CASPELAFTDTQYF; cdr3_nt: TGTGCCAGCCCTGAACTAGCATTCACAGATACGCAGTATTTT
d_call: -; v_call: TRBV5-1; j_call: TRBJ1-6; clone_size: -; cdr3_aa: CASSSDTGGNSPLHF; cdr3_nt: TGCGCCAGCAGCTCAGACACCGGAGGAAATTCACCCCTCCACTTT
d_call: -; v_call: TRBV6-5; j_call: TRBJ1-2; clone_size: -; cdr3_aa: CASSRQLNYGYTF; cdr3_nt: TGTGCCAGCAGCAGACAGCTAAACTATGGCTACACCTTC
d_call: -; v_call: TRBV6-5; j_call: TRBJ2-6; clone_size: -; cdr3_aa: CASRQISGANVLTF; cdr3_nt: TGTGCCAGCAGACAAATCTCTGGGGCCAACGTCCTGACTTTC
d_call: TRBD2; v_call: TRBV29-1; j_call: TRBJ2-1; clone_size: -; cdr3_aa: CSVEPGLAGSYNEQFF; cdr3_nt: TGCAGCGTTGAACCGGGACTAGCGGGATCATACAATGAGCAGTTCTTC
d_call: TRBD2; v_call: TRBV7-9; j_call: TRBJ2-1; clone_size: -; cdr3_aa: CASSRTGTSHNEQFF; cdr3_nt: TGTGCCAGCAGCCGAACCGGGACTAGTCACAATGAGCAGTTCTTC
d_call: TRBD1; v_call: TRBV28; j_call: TRBJ1-2; clone_size: -; cdr3_aa: CASSLFAGGDGYTF; cdr3_nt: TGTGCCAGCAGTTTATTTGCAGGGGGCGATGGCTACACCTTC
d_call: TRBD2; v_call: TRBV9; j_call: TRBJ2-4; clone_size: -; cdr3_aa: CASSVGSSGSAKNIQYF; cdr3_nt: TGTGCCAGCAGCGTAGGGAGTAGCGGGAGTGCCAAAAACATTCAGTACTTC
d_call: -; v_call: TRBV12-3/TRBV12-4; j_call: TRBJ2-7; clone_size: -; cdr3_aa: CASSHGLEQYF; cdr3_nt: TGTGCCAGCAGTCATGGCCTCGAGCAGTACTTC
d_call: -; v_call: TRBV7-6; j_call: TRBJ2-1; clone_size: once; cdr3_aa: CASSLDGIGSNEQFF; cdr3_nt: TGTGCCAGCAGCTTAGACGGGATCGGTTCCAATGAGCAGTTCTTC
d_call: -; v_call: TRBV7-9; j_call: TRBJ1-1; clone_size: -; cdr3_aa: CASSPTHPEGTEAFF; cdr3_nt: TGTGCCAGCAGCCCGACCCACCCGGAGGGCACTGAAGCTTTCTTT
d_call: TRBD1; v_call: TRBV19; j_call: TRBJ1-2; clone_size: -; cdr3_aa: CASSIRGHGYTF; cdr3_nt: TGTGCCAGTAGTATCAGGGGGCACGGCTACACCTTC
d_call: -; v_call: TRBV28; j_call: TRBJ2-7; clone_size: -; cdr3_aa: CASSPTAYEQYF; cdr3_nt: TGTGCCAGCAGTCCGACAGCCTACGAGCAGTACTTC
d_call: TRBD1; v_call: TRBV5-1; j_call: TRBJ1-1; clone_size: -; cdr3_aa: CASSFNRGNTEAFF; cdr3_nt: TGCGCCAGCAGCTTTAACAGGGGTAACACTGAAGCTTTCTTT
d_call: TRBD2; v_call: TRBV5-4; j_call: TRBJ2-1; clone_size: -; cdr3_aa: CASSLMTSGRGYEQFF; cdr3_nt: TGTGCCAGCAGCTTGATGACTAGCGGGAGGGGTTATGAGCAGTTCTTC
d_call: -; v_call: TRBV9; j_call: TRBJ2-6; clone_size: -; cdr3_aa: CASSASNVLTF; cdr3_nt: TGTGCCAGCAGCGCTTCCAACGTCCTGACTTTC
d_call: TRBD1; v_call: TRBV28; j_call: TRBJ2-7; clone_size: -; cdr3_aa: CASSSGQGIYEQYF; cdr3_nt: TGTGCCAGCAGTTCGGGACAGGGGATCTACGAGCAGTACTTC
d_call: -; v_call: TRBV18; j_call: TRBJ2-7; clone_size: -; cdr3_aa: CASSPPSSPGSEQYF; cdr3_nt: TGTGCCAGCTCACCACCCTCGTCACCGGGGTCCGAGCAGTACTTC
d_call: TRBD1; v_call: TRBV6-1; j_call: TRBJ1-5; clone_size: once; cdr3_aa: CASSEAGGRQPQHF; cdr3_nt: TGTGCCAGCAGTGAAGCAGGGGGCAGGCAGCCCCAGCATTTT
d_call: TRBD2; v_call: TRBV7-3; j_call: TRBJ2-7; clone_size: -; cdr3_aa: CASSLDASGDYEQYF; cdr3_nt: TGTGCCAGCAGCTTAGATGCTAGCGGCGACTACGAGCAGTACTTC
d_call: TRBD1; v_call: TRBV6-6; j_call: TRBJ2-2; clone_size: -; cdr3_aa: CASSLRQGNTGELFF; cdr3_nt: TGTGCCAGCAGTCTGCGACAGGGTAACACCGGGGAGCTGTTTTTT
d_call: -; v_call: TRBV7-9; j_call: TRBJ1-5; clone_size: -; cdr3_aa: CASSLVSGGYNQPQHF; cdr3_nt: TGTGCCAGCAGCTTAGTTTCTGGCGGATACAATCAGCCCCAGCATTTT